These T cell receptor beta chains were read from a single sample in a study of shared clonotypes between healthy human individuals. Sequencing used immunoSEQ multiplex PCR; TCRdb keeps in-frame clones, though not all of them. The data hold a few hundred thousand clones, with around 80% observed a single time. Sample: PBMCs. Receptors were obtained from a woman aged 40 to 50 in good health. Some clones in this sample may be carry-over from other donors' samples. CDR3s include the opening cysteine and the closing phenylalanine or tryptophan. The order of the fields is D gene, J gene, V gene, clone size, CDR3 DNA, CDR3 protein. The D gene is left open where the match is weak. The size field is filled for only some rows; it gives once, few, many or a size class.

D gene: NA
J gene: TRBJ1-5
V gene: TRBV6-5
clone size: NA
CDR3 DNA: TGTGCCAGCAGCCATCCAGGGGTAGTGCAGCCCCAGCATTTT
CDR3 protein: CASSHPGVVQPQHF

D gene: TRBD1
J gene: TRBJ1-4
V gene: TRBV5-4
clone size: NA
CDR3 DNA: TGTGCCAGCAGCGGGGGACAGGCTAATGAAAAACTGTTTTTT
CDR3 protein: CASSGGQANEKLFF

D gene: NA
J gene: TRBJ1-5
V gene: TRBV2
clone size: NA
CDR3 DNA: TGTGCCAGCAGGGGGGGGCAGAGCAATCAGCCCCAGCATTTT
CDR3 protein: CASRGGQSNQPQHF

D gene: NA
J gene: TRBJ1-5
V gene: TRBV7-2
clone size: NA
CDR3 DNA: TGTGCCAGCAGCTATAGGGGGAGCCAGCCCCAGCATTTT
CDR3 protein: CASSYRGSQPQHF

D gene: TRBD1
J gene: TRBJ2-5
V gene: TRBV28
clone size: NA
CDR3 DNA: TGTGCCAGCAGTGGGTCCACAGGGGCCATCAAGACCCAGTACTTC
CDR3 protein: CASSGSTGAIKTQYF

D gene: TRBD2
J gene: TRBJ2-3
V gene: TRBV28
clone size: NA
CDR3 DNA: TGTGCCAGCATGAGGAGCGGGAGGGCGGGCACAGATACGCAGTATTTT
CDR3 protein: CASMRSGRAGTDTQYF

D gene: NA
J gene: TRBJ1-2
V gene: TRBV28
clone size: NA
CDR3 DNA: TGTGCCAGCAGCCCGACCGGGGGGGCGCACTATGGCTACACCTTC
CDR3 protein: CASSPTGGAHYGYTF

D gene: TRBD2
J gene: TRBJ2-7
V gene: TRBV28
clone size: once
CDR3 DNA: TGTGCCAGCAGTTCGACTAGCGGGACTTCCTACGAGCAGTACTTC
CDR3 protein: CASSSTSGTSYEQYF

D gene: NA
J gene: TRBJ2-7
V gene: TRBV7-2
clone size: NA
CDR3 DNA: TGTGCCAGCAGCTTAGGCAGGGAGTACGAGCAGTACTTC
CDR3 protein: CASSLGREYEQYF

D gene: TRBD1
J gene: TRBJ2-1
V gene: TRBV5-5
clone size: NA
CDR3 DNA: TGTGCCAGCAGCTTGAAGGGGACAGAGTACAATGAGCAGTTCTTC
CDR3 protein: CASSLKGTEYNEQFF

D gene: NA
J gene: TRBJ2-1
V gene: TRBV7-2
clone size: few
CDR3 DNA: TGTGCCAGCAGCTCTAATTACAATGAGCAGTTCTTC
CDR3 protein: CASSSNYNEQFF

D gene: NA
J gene: TRBJ1-5
V gene: TRBV6-1
clone size: once
CDR3 DNA: TGTGCCAGCAGTGAAACCCAGGGCCCCAATCAGCCCCAGCATTTT
CDR3 protein: CASSETQGPNQPQHF

D gene: NA
J gene: TRBJ1-5
V gene: TRBV19
clone size: NA
CDR3 DNA: TGTGCCAGTAGTCCCTCCGGGGGCATCAATCAGCCCCAGCATTTT
CDR3 protein: CASSPSGGINQPQHF

D gene: NA
J gene: TRBJ2-3
V gene: TRBV5-4
clone size: NA
CDR3 DNA: TGTGCCAGCAGCTGGGACCCTGGGAGAGATACGCAGTATTTT
CDR3 protein: CASSWDPGRDTQYF

D gene: NA
J gene: TRBJ2-7
V gene: TRBV11-2
clone size: NA
CDR3 DNA: TGTGCCAGCAGCTTAGTTCGCAGGACCTACGAGCAGTACTTC
CDR3 protein: CASSLVRRTYEQYF

D gene: TRBD1
J gene: TRBJ1-4
V gene: TRBV18
clone size: NA
CDR3 DNA: TGTGCCAGCTCACCACCGACAGGGGCTAATGAAAAACTGTTTTTT
CDR3 protein: CASSPPTGANEKLFF

D gene: TRBD1
J gene: TRBJ1-2
V gene: TRBV13
clone size: once
CDR3 DNA: TGTGCCAGCAGCTTAGGCAGGGGGACGGCACAAAACCCAACTAACTATGGCTACACCTTC
CDR3 protein: CASSLGRGTAQNPTNYGYTF

D gene: TRBD1
J gene: TRBJ2-7
V gene: TRBV7-8
clone size: NA
CDR3 DNA: TGTGCCAGCAGCCCGCAGGGGGTTGGCGAGCAGTACTTC
CDR3 protein: CASSPQGVGEQYF

D gene: NA
J gene: TRBJ2-2
V gene: TRBV27
clone size: NA
CDR3 DNA: TGTGCCAGCAGTTCCGGGTCCGGGGAGCTGTTTTTT
CDR3 protein: CASSSGSGELFF

D gene: NA
J gene: TRBJ2-3
V gene: TRBV28
clone size: NA
CDR3 DNA: TGTGCCAGCAGTTTATTAGGCGGAAACACAGATACGCAGTATTTT
CDR3 protein: CASSLLGGNTDTQYF

D gene: NA
J gene: TRBJ2-5
V gene: TRBV5-4
clone size: NA
CDR3 DNA: TGTGCCAGCAGCTGGACGGGTCCCACAGAGACCCAGTACTTC
CDR3 protein: CASSWTGPTETQYF

D gene: NA
J gene: TRBJ1-5
V gene: TRBV10-3
clone size: few
CDR3 DNA: TGTGCCATCAGTGATGGGGAGCAGCCCCAGCATTTT
CDR3 protein: CAISDGEQPQHF

D gene: TRBD2
J gene: TRBJ2-7
V gene: TRBV5-4
clone size: NA
CDR3 DNA: TGTGCCAGCAGCTTGGCGGCTAGCGGCTCCTACGAGCAGTACTTC
CDR3 protein: CASSLAASGSYEQYF

D gene: NA
J gene: TRBJ2-2
V gene: TRBV7-3
clone size: NA
CDR3 DNA: TGTGCCAGCAGCTTAACCAGGTTCGCGAACACCGGGGAGCTGTTTTTT
CDR3 protein: CASSLTRFANTGELFF

D gene: NA
J gene: TRBJ2-5
V gene: TRBV5-1
clone size: NA
CDR3 DNA: TGCGCCAGCAGCTTGTTCGGACAGCCCCAAGAGACCCAGTACTTC
CDR3 protein: CASSLFGQPQETQYF

D gene: NA
J gene: TRBJ2-7
V gene: TRBV21-1
clone size: NA
CDR3 DNA: TGTGCCAGCAGCCCTCCCAGAGACTGTTACGACGAGCAGTACTTC
CDR3 protein: CASSPPRDCYDEQYF

D gene: NA
J gene: TRBJ1-5
V gene: TRBV27
clone size: NA
CDR3 DNA: TGTGCCAGCAGTTTAGGACAACTTCAGCCCCAGCATTTT
CDR3 protein: CASSLGQLQPQHF

D gene: NA
J gene: TRBJ1-3
V gene: TRBV5-1
clone size: NA
CDR3 DNA: TGCGCCAGCAGCTTGAACCTAAACTCTGGAAACACCATATATTTT
CDR3 protein: CASSLNLNSGNTIYF

D gene: NA
J gene: TRBJ2-7
V gene: TRBV11-2
clone size: few
CDR3 DNA: TGTGCCAGCAGCCTCGGAGGGGAGGACTGGAAGCAGTACTTC
CDR3 protein: CASSLGGEDWKQYF

D gene: TRBD2
J gene: TRBJ2-7
V gene: TRBV28
clone size: NA
CDR3 DNA: TGTGCCAGCAGTGTTAGCGGGTTCCCCTACGAGCAGTACTTC
CDR3 protein: CASSVSGFPYEQYF

D gene: NA
J gene: TRBJ2-1
V gene: TRBV15
clone size: NA
CDR3 DNA: TGTGCCACCAGCAGAGATCTCCGCGCCAACAATGAGCAGTTCTTC
CDR3 protein: CATSRDLRANNEQFF

D gene: NA
J gene: TRBJ2-7
V gene: TRBV7-2
clone size: NA
CDR3 DNA: TGTGCCAGCAGCTTACAGGGGAGCTCCTACGAGCAGTACTTC
CDR3 protein: CASSLQGSSYEQYF

D gene: NA
J gene: TRBJ1-1
V gene: TRBV18
clone size: NA
CDR3 DNA: TGTGCCAGCTCACCACCATCCCGCACCAACACTGAAGCTTTCTTT
CDR3 protein: CASSPPSRTNTEAFF

D gene: NA
J gene: TRBJ2-1
V gene: TRBV5-1
clone size: few
CDR3 DNA: TGCGCCAGCAGCTTGGGAGGAGATACCTCCTACAATGAGCAGTTCTTC
CDR3 protein: CASSLGGDTSYNEQFF

D gene: NA
J gene: TRBJ1-1
V gene: TRBV29-1
clone size: NA
CDR3 DNA: TGCAGCGTAGCACTCGGGACGGCGGGTACCGAAGCTTTCTTT
CDR3 protein: CSVALGTAGTEAFF

D gene: NA
J gene: TRBJ2-4
V gene: TRBV19
clone size: once
CDR3 DNA: TGTGCCAGTAGTACGACGGGGATCGGGGACATTCAGTACTTC
CDR3 protein: CASSTTGIGDIQYF

D gene: NA
J gene: TRBJ2-7
V gene: TRBV18
clone size: NA
CDR3 DNA: TGTGCCAGCTCACCATTAGCGAAAAGCTCCTACGAGCAGTACTTC
CDR3 protein: CASSPLAKSSYEQYF

D gene: NA
J gene: TRBJ2-2
V gene: TRBV4-2
clone size: NA
CDR3 DNA: TGTGCCAGCAGTTCCAGAGCGGGTAGGAACACCGGGGAGCTGTTTTTT
CDR3 protein: CASSSRAGRNTGELFF

D gene: TRBD2
J gene: TRBJ2-1
V gene: TRBV30
clone size: NA
CDR3 DNA: TGTGCCTGGAGTGTAGGGGCTCCACTAGCGGGAGGGCCCTCCTACAATGAGCAGTTCTTC
CDR3 protein: CAWSVGAPLAGGPSYNEQFF

D gene: NA
J gene: TRBJ2-2
V gene: TRBV5-5
clone size: once
CDR3 DNA: TGTGCCAGCACCCCGGGACTCACAAACACCGGGGAGCTGTTTTTT
CDR3 protein: CASTPGLTNTGELFF

D gene: TRBD2
J gene: TRBJ2-2
V gene: TRBV5-1
clone size: NA
CDR3 DNA: TGCGCCAGCAGCGCTCTAGCGGGAGGCCCGAACACCGGGGAGCTGTTTTTT
CDR3 protein: CASSALAGGPNTGELFF

D gene: NA
J gene: TRBJ2-2
V gene: TRBV15
clone size: NA
CDR3 DNA: TGTGCCACCAGCACCGGGGGCGGCACCGGGGAGCTGTTTTTT
CDR3 protein: CATSTGGGTGELFF